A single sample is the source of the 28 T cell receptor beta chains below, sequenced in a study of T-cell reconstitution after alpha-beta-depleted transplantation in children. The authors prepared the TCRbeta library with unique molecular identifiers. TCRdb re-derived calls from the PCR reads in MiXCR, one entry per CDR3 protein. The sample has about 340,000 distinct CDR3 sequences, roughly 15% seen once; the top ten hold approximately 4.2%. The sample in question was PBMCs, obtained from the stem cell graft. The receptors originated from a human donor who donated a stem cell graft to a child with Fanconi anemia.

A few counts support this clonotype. The CDR3 nucleotides are TGTGCCAGCAGTTACTCCGTGCCGTACGAGCAGTACTTC. Protein: CASSYSVPYEQYF. This chain links TRBV6-2 or TRBV6-3 with TRBJ2-7; D not resolved. Per the germline V gene, CDR1 is MNHEY and CDR2 is SVGEGT. The CDR3 loop spans 13 amino acids. V was shortened by 0 bases and J by 4 bases, with 7 bases between the two germline ends.

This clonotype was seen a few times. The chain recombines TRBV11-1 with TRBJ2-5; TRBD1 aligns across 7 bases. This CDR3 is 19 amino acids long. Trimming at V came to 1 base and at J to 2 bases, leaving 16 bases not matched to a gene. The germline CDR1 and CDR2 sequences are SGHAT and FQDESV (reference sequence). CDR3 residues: CASSLGSTVIGQDQETQYF. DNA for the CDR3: TGTGCCAGCAGCTTAGGGTCCACCGTTATTGGACAGGATCAAGAGACCCAGTACTTC.

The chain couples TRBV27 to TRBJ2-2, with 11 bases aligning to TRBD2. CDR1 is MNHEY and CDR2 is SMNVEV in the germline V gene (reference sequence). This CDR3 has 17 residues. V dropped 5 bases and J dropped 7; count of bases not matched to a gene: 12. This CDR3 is CASSQGLAAARVGELFF. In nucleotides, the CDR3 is TGTGCCAGCAGTCAGGGACTAGCGGCCGCGCGAGTCGGGGAGCTGTTTTTT.

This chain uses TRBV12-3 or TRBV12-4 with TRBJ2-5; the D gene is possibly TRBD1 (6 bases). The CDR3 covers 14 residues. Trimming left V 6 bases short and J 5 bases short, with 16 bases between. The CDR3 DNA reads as TGTGCCAGCAGACCAGGGGCGTTTAGTGAGACCCAGTACTTC. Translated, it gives CASRPGAFSETQYF.

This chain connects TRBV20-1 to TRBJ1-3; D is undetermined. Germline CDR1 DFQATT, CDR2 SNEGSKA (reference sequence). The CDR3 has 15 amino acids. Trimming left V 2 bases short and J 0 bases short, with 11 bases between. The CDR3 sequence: CSARPTTASGNTIYF. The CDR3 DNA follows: TGCAGTGCTAGACCGACTACGGCCTCTGGAAACACCATATATTTT.

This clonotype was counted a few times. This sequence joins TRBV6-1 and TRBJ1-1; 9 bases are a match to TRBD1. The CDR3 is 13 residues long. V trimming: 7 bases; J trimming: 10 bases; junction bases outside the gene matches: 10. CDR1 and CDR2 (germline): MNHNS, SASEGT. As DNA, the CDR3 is TGTGCCAGCAATCGACAGGGGGAAAGAGGAGCTTTCTTT. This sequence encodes CASNRQGERGAFF.

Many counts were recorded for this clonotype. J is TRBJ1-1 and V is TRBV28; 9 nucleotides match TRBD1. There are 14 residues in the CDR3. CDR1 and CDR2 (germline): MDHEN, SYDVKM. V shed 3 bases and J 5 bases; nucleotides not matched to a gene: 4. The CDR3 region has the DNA TGTGCCAGCAGTTTGGTGACAGGGGGGACTGAAGCTTTCTTT. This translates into CASSLVTGGTEAFF.

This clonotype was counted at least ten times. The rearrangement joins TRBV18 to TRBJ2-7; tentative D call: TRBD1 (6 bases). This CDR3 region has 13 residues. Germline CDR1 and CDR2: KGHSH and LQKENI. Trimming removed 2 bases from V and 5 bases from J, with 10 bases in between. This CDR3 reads CASSPDRSNEQYV. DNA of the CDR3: TGTGCCAGCTCACCAGACAGGTCTAACGAGCAGTACGTC.

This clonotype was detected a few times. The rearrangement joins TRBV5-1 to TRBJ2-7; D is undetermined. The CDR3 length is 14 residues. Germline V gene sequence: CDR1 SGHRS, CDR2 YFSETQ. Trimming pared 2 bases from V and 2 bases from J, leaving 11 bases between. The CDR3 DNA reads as TGCGCCAGCAGCTTCGGTGGGGTGGCCTACGAGCAGTACTTC. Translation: CASSFGGVAYEQYF. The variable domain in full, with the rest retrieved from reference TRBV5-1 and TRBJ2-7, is KAGVTQTPRYLIKTRGQQVTLSCSPISGHRSVSWYQQTPGQGLQFLFEYFSETQRNKGNFPGRFSGRQFSNSRSEMNVSTLELGDSALYLCASSFGGVAYEQYFGPGTRLTVT.

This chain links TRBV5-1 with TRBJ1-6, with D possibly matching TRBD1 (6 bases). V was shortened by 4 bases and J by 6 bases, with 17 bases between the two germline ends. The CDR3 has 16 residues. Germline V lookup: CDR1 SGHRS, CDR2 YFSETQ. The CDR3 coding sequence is TGCGCCAGCAGCCTAGGAACAGGGCTCGTTAATTCACCCCTCCACTTT. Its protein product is CASSLGTGLVNSPLHF.

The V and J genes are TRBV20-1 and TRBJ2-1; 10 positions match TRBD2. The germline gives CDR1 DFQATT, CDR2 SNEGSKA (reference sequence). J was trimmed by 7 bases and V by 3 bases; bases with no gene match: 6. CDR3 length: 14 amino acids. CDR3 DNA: TGCAGTGCTAGCAAGGGACTAGCGAGGAATGAGCAGTTCTTC. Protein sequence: CSASKGLARNEQFF.

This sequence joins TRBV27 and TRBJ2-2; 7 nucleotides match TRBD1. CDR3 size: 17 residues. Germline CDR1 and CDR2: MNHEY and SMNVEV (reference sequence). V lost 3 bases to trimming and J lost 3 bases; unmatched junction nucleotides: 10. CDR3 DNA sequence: TGTGCCAGCAGTTTGCCGCCTGGACAGGTTGACACCGGGGAGCTGTTTTTT. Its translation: CASSLPPGQVDTGELFF.

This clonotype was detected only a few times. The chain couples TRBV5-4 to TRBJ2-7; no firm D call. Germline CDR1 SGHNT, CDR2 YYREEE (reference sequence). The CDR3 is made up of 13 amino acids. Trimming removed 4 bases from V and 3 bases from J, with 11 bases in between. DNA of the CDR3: TGTGCCAGCAGCCGTGACGGCTACTACGAGCAGTACGTC. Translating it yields CASSRDGYYEQYV.

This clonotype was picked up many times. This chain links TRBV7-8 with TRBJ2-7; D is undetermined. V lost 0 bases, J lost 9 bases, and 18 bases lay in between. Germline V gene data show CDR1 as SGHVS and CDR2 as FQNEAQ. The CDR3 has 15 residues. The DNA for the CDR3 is TGTGCCAGCAGCTTAGCGAGAAGGCTTTTCTCCGGGCAGTACTTC. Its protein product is CASSLARRLFSGQYF.

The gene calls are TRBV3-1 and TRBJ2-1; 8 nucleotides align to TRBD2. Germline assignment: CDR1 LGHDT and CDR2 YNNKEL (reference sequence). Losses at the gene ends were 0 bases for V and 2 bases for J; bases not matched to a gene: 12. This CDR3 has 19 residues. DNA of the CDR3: TGTGCCAGCAGCCAAGAACTCCCCTTGTCAGCGGGGGCCTACAATGAGCAGTTCTTC. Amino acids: CASSQELPLSAGAYNEQFF.

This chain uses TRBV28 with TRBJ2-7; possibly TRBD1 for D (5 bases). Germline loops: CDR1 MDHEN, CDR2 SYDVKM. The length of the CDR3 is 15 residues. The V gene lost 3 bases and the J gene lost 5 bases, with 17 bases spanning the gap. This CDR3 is CASSFEGETWNEQYF. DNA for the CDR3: TGTGCCAGCAGTTTCGAAGGGGAAACTTGGAACGAGCAGTACTTC.

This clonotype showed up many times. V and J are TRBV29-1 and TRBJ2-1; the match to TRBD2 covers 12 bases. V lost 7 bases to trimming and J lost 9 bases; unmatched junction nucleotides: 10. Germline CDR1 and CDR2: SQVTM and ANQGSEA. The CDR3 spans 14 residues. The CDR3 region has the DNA TGCAGCGGCAGAGCTAGCGGGGGGGCTACTGAGCAGTTCTTC. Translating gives CSGRASGGATEQFF.

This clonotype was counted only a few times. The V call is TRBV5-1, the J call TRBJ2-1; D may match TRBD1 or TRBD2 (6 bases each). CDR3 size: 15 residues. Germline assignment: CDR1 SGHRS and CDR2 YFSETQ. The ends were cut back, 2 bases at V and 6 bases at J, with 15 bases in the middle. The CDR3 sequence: CASSFSGADGNEQFF. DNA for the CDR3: TGCGCCAGCAGCTTCTCGGGGGCGGATGGCAATGAGCAGTTCTTC.

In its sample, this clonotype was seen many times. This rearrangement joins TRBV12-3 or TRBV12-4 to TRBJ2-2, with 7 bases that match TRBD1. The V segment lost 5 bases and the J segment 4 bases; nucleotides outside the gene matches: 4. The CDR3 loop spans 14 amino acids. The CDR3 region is CASSPRTGTGELFF. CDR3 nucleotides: TGTGCCAGCAGTCCTCGGACAGGCACCGGGGAGCTGTTTTTT.

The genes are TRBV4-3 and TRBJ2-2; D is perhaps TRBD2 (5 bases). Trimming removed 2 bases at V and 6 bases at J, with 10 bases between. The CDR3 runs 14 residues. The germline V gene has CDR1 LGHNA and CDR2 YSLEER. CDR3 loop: CASSQSLGAGELFF. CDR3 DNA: TGCGCCAGCAGCCAATCACTAGGAGCCGGGGAGCTGTTTTTT.

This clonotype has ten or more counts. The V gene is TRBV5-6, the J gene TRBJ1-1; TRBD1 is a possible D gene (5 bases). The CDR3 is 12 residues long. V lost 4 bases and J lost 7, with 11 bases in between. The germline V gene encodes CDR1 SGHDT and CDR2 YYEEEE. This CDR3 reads CASSRIGGEAFF. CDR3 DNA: TGTGCCAGCAGCAGGATCGGGGGTGAAGCTTTCTTT. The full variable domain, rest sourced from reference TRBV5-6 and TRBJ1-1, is DAGVTQSPTHLIKTRGQQVTLRCSPKSGHDTVSWYQQALGQGPQFIFQYYEEEERQRGNFPDRFSGHQFPNYSSELNVNALLLGDSALYLCASSRIGGEAFFGQGTRLTVV.

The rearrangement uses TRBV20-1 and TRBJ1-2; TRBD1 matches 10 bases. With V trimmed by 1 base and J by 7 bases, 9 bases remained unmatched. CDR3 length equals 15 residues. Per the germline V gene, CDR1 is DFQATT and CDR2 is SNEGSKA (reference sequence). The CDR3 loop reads CSARGRRDRGGGYTF. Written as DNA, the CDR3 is TGCAGTGCTAGAGGGCGTCGGGACAGGGGCGGTGGCTACACCTTC.

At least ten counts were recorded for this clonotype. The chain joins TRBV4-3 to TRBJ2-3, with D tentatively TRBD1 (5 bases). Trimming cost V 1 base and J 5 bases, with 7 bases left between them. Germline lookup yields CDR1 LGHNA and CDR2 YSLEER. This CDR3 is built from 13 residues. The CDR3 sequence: CASSQGQQDTQYF. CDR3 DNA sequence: TGCGCCAGCAGCCAAGGACAGCAAGATACGCAGTATTTT.

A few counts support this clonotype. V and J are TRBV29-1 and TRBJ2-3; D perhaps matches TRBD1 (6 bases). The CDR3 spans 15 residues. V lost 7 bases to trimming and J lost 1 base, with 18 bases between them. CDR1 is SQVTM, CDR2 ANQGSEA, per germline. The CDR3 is CSAPVGAVGTDTQYF. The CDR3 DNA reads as TGCAGCGCCCCAGTGGGGGCGGTTGGCACAGATACGCAGTATTTT.

The CDR3 DNA reads TGCAGTGCTAGGCCGAGGAACACCGGGGAGCTGTTTTTT. The encoded protein is CSARPRNTGELFF. The chain links TRBV20-1 to TRBJ2-2; D is uncertain. Trimming shortened V by 3 bases and J by 1 base, and 6 bases separated the two germline ends. The CDR3 loop spans 13 amino acids. From germline, CDR1 is DFQATT and CDR2 SNEGSKA (reference sequence).

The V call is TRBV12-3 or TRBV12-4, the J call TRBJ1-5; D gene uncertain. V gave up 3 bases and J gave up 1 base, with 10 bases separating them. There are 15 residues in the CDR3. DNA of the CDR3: TGTGCCAGCAGTTTGACACAGAGAAGCAATCAGCCCCAGCATTTT. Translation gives CASSLTQRSNQPQHF.

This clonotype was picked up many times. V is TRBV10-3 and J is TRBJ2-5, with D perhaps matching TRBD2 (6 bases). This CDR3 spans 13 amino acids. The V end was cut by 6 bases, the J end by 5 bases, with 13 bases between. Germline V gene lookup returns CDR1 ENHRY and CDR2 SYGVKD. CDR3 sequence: CAIRAGPAETQYF. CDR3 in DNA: TGTGCCATCAGGGCGGGGCCAGCGGAGACCCAGTACTTC.

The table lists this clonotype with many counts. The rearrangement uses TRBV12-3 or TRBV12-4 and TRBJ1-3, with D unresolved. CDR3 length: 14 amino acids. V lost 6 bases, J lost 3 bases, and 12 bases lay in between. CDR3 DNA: TGTGCCAGCAGCTCCTCGTACAGTGGAAACACCATATATTTT. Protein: CASSSSYSGNTIYF.